A selection of T cell receptor beta chains follows, all from one sample in a study of blood T cell repertoires in COVID-19. Here immunoSEQ multiplex PCR was the method, and the copy in TCRdb shows in-frame clones only, minus some. This sample has about 400,000 clones, with 75% to 90% found just once. What was sequenced was peripheral blood. All receptors derive from a woman aged 25 to 45 with active or convalescent COVID-19. The CDR3 runs from the conserved cysteine through the conserved F or W. The D gene is left open where the match is weak. Some rows have no size entry. The others give once, few or many, or a class for an expanded clone.

clone size,V gene,J gene,D gene,CDR3 protein,CDR3 DNA
few,TRBV2,TRBJ2-7,TRBD2,CASSHTGLAGGPDEQYF,TGTGCCAGCAGCCACACGGGACTAGCGGGAGGGCCCGACGAGCAGTACTTC
once,TRBV3-1/TRBV3-2,TRBJ1-2,TRBD1,CASSTGQGSYGYTF,TGTGCCAGCAGCACGGGACAGGGAAGCTATGGCTACACCTTC
once,TRBV19,TRBJ1-4,TRBD1,CASSPNRGEKLFF,TGTGCCAGTAGTCCTAACAGGGGGGAAAAACTGTTTTTT
NA,TRBV9,TRBJ2-1,NA,CASSVGGATYNEQFF,TGTGCCAGCAGCGTAGGGGGAGCTACCTACAATGAGCAGTTCTTC
NA,TRBV19,TRBJ2-1,TRBD2,CASSIRGGYEQFF,TGTGCCAGTAGTATTCGGGGGGGGTATGAGCAGTTCTTC
NA,TRBV6-1,TRBJ2-3,TRBD1,CASSDPSGPDRVRDTQYF,TGTGCCAGCAGTGACCCCTCGGGACCCGACAGGGTCAGGGATACGCAGTATTTT
once,TRBV29-1,TRBJ1-1,NA,CSVFSGITEAFF,TGCAGCGTTTTTTCAGGGATCACTGAAGCTTTCTTT
once,TRBV5-5,TRBJ1-3,NA,CASSLSGDNPGNTIYF,TGTGCCAGCAGCTTGAGCGGGGACAACCCTGGAAACACCATATATTTT
NA,TRBV19,TRBJ1-6,TRBD1,CASSPGTGVSPLHF,TGTGCCAGTAGTCCCGGGACAGGGGTCTCACCCCTCCACTTT
NA,TRBV18,TRBJ2-1,NA,CASSPLSSDEQFF,TGTGCCAGCTCCCCCCTCTCGAGCGATGAGCAGTTCTTC
NA,TRBV19,TRBJ1-6,NA,CASTGGYSYNSPLHF,TGTGCCAGTACTGGAGGATACTCCTATAATTCACCCCTCCACTTT
NA,TRBV13,TRBJ1-2,NA,CASSLSGGGYTF,TGTGCCAGCAGCTTATCGGGGGGTGGCTACACCTTC
NA,TRBV6-1,TRBJ2-2,NA,CASSEPAGVNGELFF,TGTGCCAGCAGTGAGCCCGCTGGAGTAAACGGGGAGCTGTTTTTT
NA,TRBV5-1,TRBJ2-3,NA,CASSLEGSGTSTDTQYF,TGCGCCAGCAGCTTGGAGGGGTCAGGGACTAGCACAGATACGCAGTATTTT
NA,TRBV6-6,TRBJ1-2,TRBD1,CASSSQTGGRRGYTF,TGTGCCAGCAGTTCACAAACAGGGGGCAGACGTGGCTACACCTTC
NA,TRBV9,TRBJ1-2,TRBD1,CASSHQPGGAGGYTF,TGTGCCAGCAGCCACCAGCCAGGGGGCGCGGGTGGCTACACCTTC
NA,TRBV6-1,TRBJ2-2,NA,CASSETGTGELFF,TGTGCCAGCAGTGAGACAGGTACCGGGGAGCTGTTTTTT
NA,TRBV6-1,TRBJ2-7,NA,CASSDRSGPYEQYF,TGTGCCAGCAGTGATAGGTCAGGGCCATACGAGCAGTACTTC
NA,TRBV3-1/TRBV3-2,TRBJ1-2,NA,CASSSRQVGSPYGYTF,TGTGCCAGCAGCTCCCGACAGGTGGGCTCTCCCTATGGCTACACCTTC
NA,TRBV30,TRBJ1-6,NA,CAGGRAASPLHF,TGTGCCGGGGGCAGGGCTGCTTCACCCCTCCACTTT
NA,TRBV11-2,TRBJ1-5,NA,CASSLMGGSNQPQHF,TGTGCCAGCAGCCTCATGGGGGGGAGCAATCAGCCCCAGCATTTT
NA,TRBV5-1,TRBJ1-1,NA,CASSLDSLNTEAFF,TGCGCCAGCAGCTTGGACAGCCTGAACACTGAAGCTTTCTTT
NA,TRBV11-2,TRBJ2-4,TRBD1,CASSLENQGGQGLAKNIQYF,TGTGCCAGCAGCTTAGAAAATCAAGGGGGACAGGGGCTAGCCAAAAACATTCAGTACTTC
NA,TRBV10-3,TRBJ2-1,TRBD2,CAISAKRDYQYNEQFF,TGTGCCATCAGTGCCAAGCGGGACTACCAATACAATGAGCAGTTCTTC
NA,TRBV23-1,TRBJ2-7,NA,CASSQTMDSPSYEQYF,TGCGCCAGCAGTCAAACCATGGACAGCCCTTCCTACGAGCAGTACTTC
NA,TRBV27,TRBJ1-4,NA,CATRRAGANEKLFF,TGTGCCACCAGACGGGCAGGGGCTAATGAAAAACTGTTTTTT
NA,TRBV6-5,TRBJ2-3,NA,CASRQSYTQYF,TGTGCCAGCAGACAGAGTTATACGCAGTATTTT
NA,TRBV7-2,TRBJ2-5,NA,CASSLVYEETQYF,TGTGCCAGCAGCTTAGTGTACGAGGAGACCCAGTACTTC
NA,TRBV21-1,TRBJ2-7,NA,CASSKEDRAIDEQYF,TGTGCCAGCAGCAAAGAGGACAGGGCAATCGACGAGCAGTACTTC
NA,TRBV2,TRBJ1-1,NA,CASRPWTTTNTEAFF,TGTGCCAGCAGACCCTGGACAACGACGAACACTGAAGCTTTCTTT
NA,TRBV5-3,TRBJ2-1,TRBD2,CARSCYDPGTSVKHEQFF,TGTGCCAGAAGCTGCTACGACCCCGGGACTAGCGTAAAGCATGAGCAGTTCTTC
NA,TRBV5-6,TRBJ2-3,TRBD2,CASKPTSGGLSTDTQYF,TGTGCCAGCAAACCCACTAGCGGGGGGTTAAGCACAGATACGCAGTATTTT
NA,TRBV11-2,TRBJ2-2,TRBD2,CASSFGLAGGTGELFF,TGTGCCAGCAGCTTTGGACTAGCGGGAGGCACCGGGGAGCTGTTTTTT
NA,TRBV18,TRBJ2-2,NA,CASSPEQSGTGELFF,TGTGCCAGCTCACCAGAACAGAGCGGAACCGGGGAGCTGTTTTTT
NA,TRBV7-2,TRBJ2-5,TRBD2,CASSHPGRWETQYF,TGTGCCAGCAGCCATCCCGGGAGGTGGGAGACCCAGTACTTC
NA,TRBV25-1,TRBJ2-5,TRBD2,CASSESGTSGGAKTQYF,TGTGCCAGCAGTGAATCAGGGACTAGCGGGGGGGCAAAGACCCAGTACTTC
NA,TRBV5-1,TRBJ2-7,TRBD1,CASSLGQGSYEQYF,TGCGCCAGCAGCTTGGGACAGGGCTCCTACGAGCAGTACTTC
NA,TRBV7-9,TRBJ1-6,NA,CASSPGHLGGYSPLHF,TGTGCCAGCAGCCCAGGACATCTTGGGGGGTATTCACCCCTCCACTTT
NA,TRBV6-2/TRBV6-3,TRBJ1-2,NA,CASSSTGNYGYTF,TGTGCCAGCAGCTCTACAGGGAACTATGGCTACACCTTC
NA,TRBV11-2,TRBJ2-5,NA,CASSLGFRETQYF,TGTGCCAGCAGCTTAGGGTTTAGAGAGACCCAGTACTTC
NA,TRBV7-6,TRBJ2-7,TRBD2,CASSLVAGGPGEQYF,TGTGCCAGCAGCTTGGTAGCGGGAGGGCCAGGCGAGCAGTACTTC
NA,TRBV19,TRBJ2-1,NA,CASSTGDWSSYNEQFF,TGTGCCAGTAGTACTGGGGACTGGAGCTCCTACAATGAGCAGTTCTTC
NA,TRBV11-2,TRBJ2-5,NA,CASSLEGYGHARQRETQYF,TGTGCCAGCAGCTTAGAGGGGTACGGACATGCTCGTCAGCGAGAGACCCAGTACTTC
few,TRBV6-5,TRBJ2-1,TRBD2,CAIALPGGPRNEQFF,TGTGCCATCGCCTTACCGGGGGGGCCTCGCAATGAGCAGTTCTTC
NA,TRBV29-1,TRBJ2-5,NA,CSGSVVGGGETQYF,TGCAGCGGGTCGGTGGTTGGTGGGGGGGAGACCCAGTACTTC
NA,TRBV19,TRBJ1-5,NA,CASSMGGVSNQPQHF,TGTGCCAGTAGTATGGGGGGGGTGAGCAATCAGCCCCAGCATTTT
few,TRBV5-5,TRBJ1-2,TRBD1,CASSSGQDYGYTF,TGTGCCAGCAGCTCGGGACAGGATTATGGCTACACCTTC
NA,TRBV5-1,TRBJ1-1,NA,CASSPHRAVGTEAFF,TGCGCCAGCAGCCCACACAGGGCCGTTGGCACTGAAGCTTTCTTT
NA,TRBV6-1,TRBJ1-4,NA,CASSDGGDNEKLFF,TGTGCCAGCAGTGATGGGGGGGATAATGAAAAACTGTTTTTT
NA,TRBV2,TRBJ2-7,TRBD1,CASRIQGAKLYEQYF,TGTGCCAGCAGGATACAGGGGGCAAAACTCTACGAGCAGTACTTC
once,TRBV27,TRBJ1-1,TRBD1,CASRSPGQETLNTEAFF,TGTGCCAGCAGATCACCGGGACAGGAGACCCTGAACACTGAAGCTTTCTTT
once,TRBV6-5,TRBJ2-7,TRBD2,CASSQPAGGWYEQYF,TGTGCCAGCAGTCAACCAGCGGGGGGTTGGTACGAGCAGTACTTC
NA,TRBV6-5,TRBJ1-4,NA,CASSSLYEKLFF,TGTGCCAGCAGTTCCCTTTATGAAAAACTGTTTTTT
once,TRBV6-1,TRBJ1-6,NA,CASSERGSYNSPLHF,TGTGCCAGCAGTGAAAGGGGCTCCTATAATTCACCCCTCCACTTT
NA,TRBV15,TRBJ1-2,TRBD1,CATSRGKAYGTEGGYGYTF,TGTGCCACCAGCAGAGGGAAGGCATACGGGACAGAGGGAGGCTATGGCTACACCTTC